This T cell receptor (beta chain) was sequenced during a study of control samples from healthy donors and cancer patients (TCRdb year 2020). A word on this clone: Its recognized antigen is unknown. Nothing much larger sits one base from this clone, and base qualities are not available.

Library preparation employed the immunoSEQ multiplex PCR assay. In TCRdb, the immuneACCESS table is reduced to in-frame sequences with V and J assigned. These tables do not hold every clone; where another copy was compared, an unresolved V gene accounts for under half, and the others remain unexplained. Across this sample there are around 140,000 clones, with approximately 94% seen only once. Together, the top ten hold over 10% of the sample. Sequences MDHEN (CDR1) and SYDVKM (CDR2) are obtained from the germline V gene. The CDR3 goes from the cysteine to the phenylalanine over 16 residues. Only the CDR3 part of the read is kept: 48 bases, read in frame from the first base. Relative to germline, V is 10 bases shorter and J is 1 base shorter, with 20 bases between their ends.

What was sequenced was blood. The source of this sequence is a man aged 40-50 years in good health. The chain uses TRBV28 and TRBJ1-3; TRBD1 is possibly the D segment (5 matching bases). The sequenced DNA: TGTGCCACCTACACCGGGACGGCATCTTCTGGAAACACCATATATTTT. The translation is CATYTGTASSGNTIYF.